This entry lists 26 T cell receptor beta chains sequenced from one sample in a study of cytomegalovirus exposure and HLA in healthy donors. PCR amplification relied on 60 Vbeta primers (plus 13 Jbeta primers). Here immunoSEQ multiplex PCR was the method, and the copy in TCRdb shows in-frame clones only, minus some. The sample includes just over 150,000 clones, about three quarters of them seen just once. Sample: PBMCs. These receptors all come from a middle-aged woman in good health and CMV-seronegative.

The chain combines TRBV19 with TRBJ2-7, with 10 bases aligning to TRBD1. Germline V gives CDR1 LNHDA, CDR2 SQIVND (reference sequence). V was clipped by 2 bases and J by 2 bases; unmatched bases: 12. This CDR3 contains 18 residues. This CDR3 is CASSISTAGTGAAYEQYF. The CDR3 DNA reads TGTGCCAGTAGTATATCGACGGCCGGGACAGGGGCTGCCTACGAGCAGTACTTC.

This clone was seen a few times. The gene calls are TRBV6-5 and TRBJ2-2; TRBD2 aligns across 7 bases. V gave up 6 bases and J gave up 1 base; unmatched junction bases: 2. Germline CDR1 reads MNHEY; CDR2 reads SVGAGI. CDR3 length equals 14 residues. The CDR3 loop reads CASRASGNTGELFF. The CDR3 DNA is TGTGCCAGCAGGGCTAGCGGGAACACCGGGGAGCTGTTTTTT.

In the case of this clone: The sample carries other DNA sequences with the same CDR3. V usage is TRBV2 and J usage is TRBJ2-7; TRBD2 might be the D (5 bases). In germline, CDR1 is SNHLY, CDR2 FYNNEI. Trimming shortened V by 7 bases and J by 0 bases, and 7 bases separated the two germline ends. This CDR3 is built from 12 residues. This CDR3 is CASKGDSYEQYF. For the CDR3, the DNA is TGTGCCAGCAAGGGAGACTCCTACGAGCAGTACTTC. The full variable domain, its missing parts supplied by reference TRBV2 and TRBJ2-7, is EPEVTQTPSHQVTQMGQEVILRCVPISNHLYFYWYRQILGQKVEFLVSFYNNEISEKSEIFDDQFSVERPDGSNFTLKIRSTKLEDSAMYFCASKGDSYEQYFGPGTRLTVT.

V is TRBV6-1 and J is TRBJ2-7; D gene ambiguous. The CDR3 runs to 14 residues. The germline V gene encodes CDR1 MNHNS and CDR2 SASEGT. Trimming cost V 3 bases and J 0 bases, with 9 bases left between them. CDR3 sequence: CASSEVTGSYEQYF. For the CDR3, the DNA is TGTGCCAGCAGTGAGGTGACTGGCTCCTACGAGCAGTACTTC.

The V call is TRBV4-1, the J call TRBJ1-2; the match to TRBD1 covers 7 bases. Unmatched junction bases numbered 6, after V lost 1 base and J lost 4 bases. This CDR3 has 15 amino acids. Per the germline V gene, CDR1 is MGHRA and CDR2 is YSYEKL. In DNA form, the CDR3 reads TGCGCCAGCAGCCAAGGGTACGACAGGGTCTATGGCTACACCTTC. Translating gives CASSQGYDRVYGYTF.

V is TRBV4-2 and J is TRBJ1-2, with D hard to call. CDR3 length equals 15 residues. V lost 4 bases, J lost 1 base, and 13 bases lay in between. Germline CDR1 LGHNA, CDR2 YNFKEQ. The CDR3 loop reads CASSPWEDGNYGYTF. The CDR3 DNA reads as TGTGCCAGCAGCCCCTGGGAGGATGGTAACTATGGCTACACCTTC.

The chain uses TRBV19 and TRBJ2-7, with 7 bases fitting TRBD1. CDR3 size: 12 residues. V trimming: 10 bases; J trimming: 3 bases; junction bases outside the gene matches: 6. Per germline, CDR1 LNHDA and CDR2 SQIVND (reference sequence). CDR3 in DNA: TGTGCCACTAGACAGGGCGACTACGAGCAGTACTTC. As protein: CATRQGDYEQYF. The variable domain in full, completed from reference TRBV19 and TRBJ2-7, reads DGGITQSPKYLFRKEGQNVTLSCEQNLNHDAMYWYRQDPGQGLRLIYYSQIVNDFQKGDIAEGYSVSREKKESFPLTVTSAQKNPTAFYLCATRQGDYEQYFGPGTRLTVT.

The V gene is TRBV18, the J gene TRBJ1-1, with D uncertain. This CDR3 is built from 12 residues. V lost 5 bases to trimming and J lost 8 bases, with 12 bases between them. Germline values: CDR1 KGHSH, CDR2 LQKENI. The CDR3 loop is CASSSGRAEAFF. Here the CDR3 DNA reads TGTGCCAGCTCATCCGGGAGGGCCGAAGCTTTCTTT.

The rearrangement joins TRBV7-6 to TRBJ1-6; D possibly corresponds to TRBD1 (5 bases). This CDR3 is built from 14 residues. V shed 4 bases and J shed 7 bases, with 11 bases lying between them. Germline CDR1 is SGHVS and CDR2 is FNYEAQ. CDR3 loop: CASSSRVTNSPLHF. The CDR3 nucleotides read TGTGCCAGCAGCTCCAGGGTAACGAATTCACCCCTCCACTTT.

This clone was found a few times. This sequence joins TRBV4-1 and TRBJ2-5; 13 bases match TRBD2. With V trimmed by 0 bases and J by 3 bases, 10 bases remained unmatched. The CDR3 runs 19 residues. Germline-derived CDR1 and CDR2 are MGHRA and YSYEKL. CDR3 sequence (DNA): TGCGCCAGCAGCCAAGACACCACTAGCGGGGGGGGTGGAGAAGAGACCCAGTACTTC. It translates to CASSQDTTSGGGGEETQYF.

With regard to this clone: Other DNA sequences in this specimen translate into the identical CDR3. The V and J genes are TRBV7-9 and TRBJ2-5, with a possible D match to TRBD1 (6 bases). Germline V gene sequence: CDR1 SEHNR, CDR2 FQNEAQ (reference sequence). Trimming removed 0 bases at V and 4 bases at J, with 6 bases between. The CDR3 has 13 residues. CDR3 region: CASSLAGAETQYF. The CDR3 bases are TGTGCCAGCAGCTTAGCGGGGGCAGAGACCCAGTACTTC.

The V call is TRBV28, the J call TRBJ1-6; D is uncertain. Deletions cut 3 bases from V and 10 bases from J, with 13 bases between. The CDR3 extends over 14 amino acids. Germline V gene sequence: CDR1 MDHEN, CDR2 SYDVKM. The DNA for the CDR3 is TGTGCCAGCAGTTTTCCGGGAACGGGCTCACCCCTCCACTTT. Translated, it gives CASSFPGTGSPLHF.

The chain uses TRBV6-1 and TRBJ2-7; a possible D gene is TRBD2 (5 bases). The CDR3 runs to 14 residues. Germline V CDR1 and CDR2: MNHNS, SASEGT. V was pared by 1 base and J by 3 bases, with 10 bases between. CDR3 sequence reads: CASSEVGGFYEQYF. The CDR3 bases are TGTGCCAGCAGTGAAGTCGGCGGGTTCTACGAGCAGTACTTC.

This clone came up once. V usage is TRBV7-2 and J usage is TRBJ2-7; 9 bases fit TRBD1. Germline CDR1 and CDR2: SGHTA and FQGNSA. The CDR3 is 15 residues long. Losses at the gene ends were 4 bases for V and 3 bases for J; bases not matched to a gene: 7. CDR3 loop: CASSSFGTGSYEQYF. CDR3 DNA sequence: TGTGCCAGCAGCTCATTCGGGACAGGGAGCTACGAGCAGTACTTC.

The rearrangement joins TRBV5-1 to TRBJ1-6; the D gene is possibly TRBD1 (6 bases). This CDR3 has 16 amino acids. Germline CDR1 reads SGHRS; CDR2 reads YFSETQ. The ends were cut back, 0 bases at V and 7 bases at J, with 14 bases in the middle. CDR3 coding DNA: TGCGCCAGCAGCTTGGACCCCAGGGGTCGAAATTCACCCCTCCACTTT. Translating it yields CASSLDPRGRNSPLHF.

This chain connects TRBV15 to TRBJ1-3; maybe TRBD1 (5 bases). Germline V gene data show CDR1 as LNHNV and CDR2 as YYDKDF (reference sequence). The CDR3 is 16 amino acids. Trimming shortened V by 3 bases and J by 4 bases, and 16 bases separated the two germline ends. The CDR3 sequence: CATSSPLRGRGNTIYF. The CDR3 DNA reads TGTGCCACCAGCAGCCCCCTAAGGGGAAGGGGAAACACCATATATTTT. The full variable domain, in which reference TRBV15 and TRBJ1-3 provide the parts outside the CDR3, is DAMVIQNPRYQVTQFGKPVTLSCSQTLNHNVMYWYQQKSSQAPKLLFHYYDKDFNNEADTPDNFQSRRPNTSFCFLDIRSPGLGDTAMYLCATSSPLRGRGNTIYFGEGSWLTVV.

The CDR3 nucleotides are TGTGCCAGCAGCTCCGGCACAGAGAACACCGGGGAGCTGTTTTTT. Protein sequence: CASSSGTENTGELFF. The rearrangement links TRBV11-3 to TRBJ2-2; unclear D gene. V lost 4 bases and J 1 base, leaving 10 bases between the germline ends. The CDR3 covers 15 residues. Germline CDR1 SGHNT, CDR2 YENEEA.

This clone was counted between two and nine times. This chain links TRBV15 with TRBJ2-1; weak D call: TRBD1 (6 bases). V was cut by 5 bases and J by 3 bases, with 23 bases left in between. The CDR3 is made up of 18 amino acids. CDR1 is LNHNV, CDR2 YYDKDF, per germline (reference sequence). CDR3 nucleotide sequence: TGTGCCACCAGCCCCAGGGGTATTTCCCGGGACAACTACAATGAGCAGTTCTTC. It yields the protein CATSPRGISRDNYNEQFF.

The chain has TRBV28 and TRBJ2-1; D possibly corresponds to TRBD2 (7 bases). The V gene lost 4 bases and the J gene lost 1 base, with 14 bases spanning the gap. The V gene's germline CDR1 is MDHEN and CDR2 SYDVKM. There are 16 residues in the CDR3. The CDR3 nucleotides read TGTGCCAGCAGTTGGGGGGGCGCTAGATCCTACAATGAGCAGTTCTTC. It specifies CASSWGGARSYNEQFF.

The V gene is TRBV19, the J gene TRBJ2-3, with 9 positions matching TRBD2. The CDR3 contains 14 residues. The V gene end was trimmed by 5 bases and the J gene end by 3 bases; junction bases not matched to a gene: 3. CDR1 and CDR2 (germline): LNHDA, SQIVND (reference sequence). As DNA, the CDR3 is TGTGCCAGTAGTGAGCGGGGGGCAACAGATACGCAGTATTTT. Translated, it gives CASSERGATDTQYF.

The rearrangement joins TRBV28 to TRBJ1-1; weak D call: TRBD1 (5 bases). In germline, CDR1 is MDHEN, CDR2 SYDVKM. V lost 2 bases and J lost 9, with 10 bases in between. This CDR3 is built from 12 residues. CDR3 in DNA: TGTGCCAGCAGTTTAGCGGCAGGGAAAGCTTTCTTT. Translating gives CASSLAAGKAFF. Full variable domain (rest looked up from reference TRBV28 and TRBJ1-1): DVKVTQSSRYLVKRTGEKVFLECVQDMDHENMFWYRQDPGLGLRLIYFSYDVKMKEKGDIPEGYSVSREKKERFSLILESASTNQTSMYLCASSLAAGKAFFGQGTRLTVV.

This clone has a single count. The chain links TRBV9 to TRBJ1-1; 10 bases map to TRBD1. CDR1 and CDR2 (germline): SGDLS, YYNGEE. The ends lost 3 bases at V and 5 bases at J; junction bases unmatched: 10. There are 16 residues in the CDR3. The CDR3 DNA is TGTGCCAGCAGCGCCCGGGGACAGGGGTTTGTTACTGAAGCTTTCTTT. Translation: CASSARGQGFVTEAFF.

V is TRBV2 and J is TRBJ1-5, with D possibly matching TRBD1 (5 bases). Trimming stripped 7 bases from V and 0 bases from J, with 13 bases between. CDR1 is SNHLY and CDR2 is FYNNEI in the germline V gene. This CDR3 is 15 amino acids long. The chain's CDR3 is CASMGLRYSNQPQHF. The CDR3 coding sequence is TGTGCCAGCATGGGACTAAGGTATAGCAATCAGCCCCAGCATTTT. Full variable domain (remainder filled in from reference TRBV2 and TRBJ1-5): EPEVTQTPSHQVTQMGQEVILRCVPISNHLYFYWYRQILGQKVEFLVSFYNNEISEKSEIFDDQFSVERPDGSNFTLKIRSTKLEDSAMYFCASMGLRYSNQPQHFGDGTRLSIL.

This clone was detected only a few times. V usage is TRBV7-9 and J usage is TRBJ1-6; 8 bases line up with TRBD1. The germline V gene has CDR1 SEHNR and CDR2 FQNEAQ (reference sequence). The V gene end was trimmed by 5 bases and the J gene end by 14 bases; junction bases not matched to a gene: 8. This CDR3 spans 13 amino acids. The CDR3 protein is CASSKGQGLTLHF. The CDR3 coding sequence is TGTGCCAGCAGCAAAGGACAGGGCCTCACCCTCCACTTT.

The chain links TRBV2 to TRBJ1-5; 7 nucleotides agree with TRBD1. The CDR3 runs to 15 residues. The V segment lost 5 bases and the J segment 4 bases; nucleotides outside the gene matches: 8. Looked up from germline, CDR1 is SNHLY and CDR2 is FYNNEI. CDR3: CASSSGTASNQPQHF. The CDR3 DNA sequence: TGTGCCAGCAGTTCCGGGACAGCATCTAATCAGCCCCAGCATTTT.

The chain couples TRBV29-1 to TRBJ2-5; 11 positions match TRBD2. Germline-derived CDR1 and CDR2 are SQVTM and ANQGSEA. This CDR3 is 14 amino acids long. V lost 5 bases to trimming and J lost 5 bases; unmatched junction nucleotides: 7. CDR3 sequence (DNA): TGCAGCGTTAGACTAGCGGGGCACCTGGAGACCCAGTACTTC. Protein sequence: CSVRLAGHLETQYF.